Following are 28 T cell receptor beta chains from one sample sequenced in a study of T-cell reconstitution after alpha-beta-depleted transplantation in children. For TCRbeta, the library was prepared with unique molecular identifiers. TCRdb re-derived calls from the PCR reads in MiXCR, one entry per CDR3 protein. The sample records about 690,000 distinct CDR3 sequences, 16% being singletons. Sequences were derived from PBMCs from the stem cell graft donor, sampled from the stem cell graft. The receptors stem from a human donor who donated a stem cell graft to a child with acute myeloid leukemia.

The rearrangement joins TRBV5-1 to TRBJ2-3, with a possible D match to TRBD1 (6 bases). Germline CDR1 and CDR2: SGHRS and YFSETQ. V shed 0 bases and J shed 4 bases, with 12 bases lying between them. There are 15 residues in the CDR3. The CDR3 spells CASSLAGQPPDTQYF. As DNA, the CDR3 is TGCGCCAGCAGCTTGGCGGGACAACCACCAGATACGCAGTATTTT.

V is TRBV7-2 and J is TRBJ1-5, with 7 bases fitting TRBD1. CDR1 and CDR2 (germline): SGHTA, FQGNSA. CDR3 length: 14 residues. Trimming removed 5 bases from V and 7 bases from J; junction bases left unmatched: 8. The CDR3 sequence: CASSQTGAGQPQHF. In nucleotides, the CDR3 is TGTGCCAGCAGCCAAACAGGGGCGGGACAGCCCCAGCATTTT.

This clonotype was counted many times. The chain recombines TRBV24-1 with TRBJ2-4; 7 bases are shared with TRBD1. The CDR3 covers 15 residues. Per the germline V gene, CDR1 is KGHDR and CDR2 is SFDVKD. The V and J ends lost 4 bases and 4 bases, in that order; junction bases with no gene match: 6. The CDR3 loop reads CATSESGTAKNIQYF. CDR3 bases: TGTGCCACCAGTGAGTCCGGGACAGCAAAAAACATTCAGTACTTC.

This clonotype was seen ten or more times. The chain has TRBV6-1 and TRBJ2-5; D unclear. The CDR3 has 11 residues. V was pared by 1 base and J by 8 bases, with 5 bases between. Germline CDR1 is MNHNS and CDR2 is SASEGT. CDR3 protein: CASSEGNTQYF. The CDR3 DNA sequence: TGTGCCAGCAGTGAAGGAAATACCCAGTACTTC.

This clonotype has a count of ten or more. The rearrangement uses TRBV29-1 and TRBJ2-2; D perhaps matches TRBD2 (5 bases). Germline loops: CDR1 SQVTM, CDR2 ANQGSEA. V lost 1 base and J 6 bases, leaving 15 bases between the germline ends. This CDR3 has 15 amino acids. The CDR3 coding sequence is TGCAGCGTTGAAGGGCCTAGCAGGAGATCCGGGGAGCTGTTTTTT. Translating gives CSVEGPSRRSGELFF.

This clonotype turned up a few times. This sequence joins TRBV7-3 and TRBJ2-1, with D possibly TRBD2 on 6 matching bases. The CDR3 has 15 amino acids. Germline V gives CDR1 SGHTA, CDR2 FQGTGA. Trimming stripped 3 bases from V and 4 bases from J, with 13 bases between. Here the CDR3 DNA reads TGTGCCAGCAGCTTGGATAGCGGACGGTACAATGAGCAGTTCTTC. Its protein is CASSLDSGRYNEQFF.

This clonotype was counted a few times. CDR3: CASSQEAAYNEQFF. CDR3 in DNA: TGTGCCAGCAGCCAAGAAGCGGCCTACAATGAGCAGTTCTTC. The chain employs TRBV3-1 and TRBJ2-1, with D perhaps TRBD2 (5 bases). Trimming took off 0 bases at V and 2 bases at J, with 5 bases between the two ends. Looked up from germline, CDR1 is LGHDT and CDR2 is YNNKEL (reference sequence). This CDR3 spans 14 amino acids.

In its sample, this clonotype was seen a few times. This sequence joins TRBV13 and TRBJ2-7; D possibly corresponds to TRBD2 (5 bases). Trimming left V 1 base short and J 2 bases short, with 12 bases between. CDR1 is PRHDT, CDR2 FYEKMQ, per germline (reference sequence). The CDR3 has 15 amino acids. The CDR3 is CASSLERESTYEQYF. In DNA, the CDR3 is TGTGCCAGCAGCTTAGAACGGGAATCAACCTACGAGCAGTACTTC.

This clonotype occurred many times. DNA of the CDR3: TGTGCCAGCAGCGGCGGGGACAGGGCTTCCTACGAGCAGTACTTC. It translates to CASSGGDRASYEQYF. The chain employs TRBV13 and TRBJ2-7, with 9 positions matching TRBD1. The CDR3 sequence is 15 residues long. Germline CDR1 PRHDT, CDR2 FYEKMQ (reference sequence). J was trimmed by 1 base and V by 5 bases; bases with no gene match: 6.

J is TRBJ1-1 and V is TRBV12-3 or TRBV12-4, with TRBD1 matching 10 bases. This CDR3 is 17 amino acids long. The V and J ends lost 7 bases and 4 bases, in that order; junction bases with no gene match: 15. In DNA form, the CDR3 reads TGTGCCAGCACCACGACAGGGGGCGCCGGAGGGAGCACTGAAGCTTTCTTT. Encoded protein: CASTTTGGAGGSTEAFF.

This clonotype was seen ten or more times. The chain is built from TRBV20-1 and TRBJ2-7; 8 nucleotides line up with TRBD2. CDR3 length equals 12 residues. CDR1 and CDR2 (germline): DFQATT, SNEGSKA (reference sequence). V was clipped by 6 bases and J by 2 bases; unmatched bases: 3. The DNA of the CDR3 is TGCAGTGCCGGGGGGGACCCCTACGAGCAGTACGTC. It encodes CSAGGDPYEQYV.

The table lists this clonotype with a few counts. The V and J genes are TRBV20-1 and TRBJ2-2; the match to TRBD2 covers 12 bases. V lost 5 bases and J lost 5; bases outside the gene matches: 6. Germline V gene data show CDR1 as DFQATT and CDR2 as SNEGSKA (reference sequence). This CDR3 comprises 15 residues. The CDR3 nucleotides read TGCAGTGCTCGTCTAGCGGGGGGGCGAACCGGGGAGCTGTTTTTT. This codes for CSARLAGGRTGELFF.

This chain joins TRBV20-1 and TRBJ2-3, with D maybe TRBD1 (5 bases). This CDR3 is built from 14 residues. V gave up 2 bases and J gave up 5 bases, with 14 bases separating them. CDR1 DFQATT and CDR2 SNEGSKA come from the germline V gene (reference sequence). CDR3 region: CSARLGPLEDTQYF. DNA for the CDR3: TGCAGTGCTAGATTGGGGCCCCTAGAAGATACGCAGTATTTT.

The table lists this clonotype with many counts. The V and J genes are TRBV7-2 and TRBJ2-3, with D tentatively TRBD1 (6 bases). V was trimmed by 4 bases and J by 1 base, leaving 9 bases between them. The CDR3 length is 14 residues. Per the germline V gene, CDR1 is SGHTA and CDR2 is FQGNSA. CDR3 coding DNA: TGTGCCAGCAGCTCGAACAGGGGCACAGATACGCAGTATTTT. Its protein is CASSSNRGTDTQYF.

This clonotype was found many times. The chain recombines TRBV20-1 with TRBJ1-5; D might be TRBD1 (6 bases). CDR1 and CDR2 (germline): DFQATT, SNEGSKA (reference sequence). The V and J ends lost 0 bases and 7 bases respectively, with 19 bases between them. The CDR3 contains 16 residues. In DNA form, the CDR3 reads TGCAGTGCTAGAGATGTTAGGGGGTCCGGGAACCAGCCCCAGCATTTT. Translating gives CSARDVRGSGNQPQHF.

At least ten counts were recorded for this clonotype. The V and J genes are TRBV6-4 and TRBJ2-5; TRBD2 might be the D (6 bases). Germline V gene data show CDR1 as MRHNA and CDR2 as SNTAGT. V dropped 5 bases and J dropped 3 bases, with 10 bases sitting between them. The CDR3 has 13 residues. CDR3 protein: CASSRDSEETQYF. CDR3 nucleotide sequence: TGTGCCAGCAGTCGGGACTCCGAAGAGACCCAGTACTTC.

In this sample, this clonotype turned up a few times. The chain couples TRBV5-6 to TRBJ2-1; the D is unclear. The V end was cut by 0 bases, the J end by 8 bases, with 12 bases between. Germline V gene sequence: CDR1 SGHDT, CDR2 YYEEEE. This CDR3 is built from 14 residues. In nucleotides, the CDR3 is TGTGCCAGCAGCTTGGGACTGGTCCCGGATGAGCAGTTCTTC. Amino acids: CASSLGLVPDEQFF. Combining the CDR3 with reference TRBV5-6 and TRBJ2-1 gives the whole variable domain DAGVTQSPTHLIKTRGQQVTLRCSPKSGHDTVSWYQQALGQGPQFIFQYYEEEERQRGNFPDRFSGHQFPNYSSELNVNALLLGDSALYLCASSLGLVPDEQFFGPGTRLTVL.

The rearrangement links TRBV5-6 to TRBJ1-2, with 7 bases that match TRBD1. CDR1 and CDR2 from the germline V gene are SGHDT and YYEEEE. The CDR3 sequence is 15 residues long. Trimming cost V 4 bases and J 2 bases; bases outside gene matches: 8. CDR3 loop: CASSPGGQSNYGYTF. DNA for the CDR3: TGTGCCAGCAGCCCGGGGGGACAGTCGAACTATGGCTACACCTTC.

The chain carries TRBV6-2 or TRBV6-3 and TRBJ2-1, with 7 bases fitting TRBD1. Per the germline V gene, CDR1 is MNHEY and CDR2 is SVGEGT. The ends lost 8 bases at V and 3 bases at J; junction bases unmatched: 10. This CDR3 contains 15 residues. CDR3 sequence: CASARGTSYYNEQFF. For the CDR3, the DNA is TGTGCCAGCGCCAGGGGGACAAGTTACTACAATGAGCAGTTCTTC.

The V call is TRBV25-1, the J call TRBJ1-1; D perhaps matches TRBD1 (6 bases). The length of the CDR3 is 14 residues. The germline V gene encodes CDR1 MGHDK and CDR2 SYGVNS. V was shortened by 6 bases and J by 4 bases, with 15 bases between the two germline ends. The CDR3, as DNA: TGTGCCAGCAGCGTTACAGGGTTAGGCACTGAAGCTTTCTTT. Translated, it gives CASSVTGLGTEAFF.

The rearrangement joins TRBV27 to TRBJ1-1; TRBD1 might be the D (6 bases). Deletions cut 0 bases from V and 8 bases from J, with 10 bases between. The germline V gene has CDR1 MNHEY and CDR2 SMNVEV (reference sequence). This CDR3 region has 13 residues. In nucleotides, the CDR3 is TGTGCCAGCAGTTTATCCGGACAGCGGGAAGCTTTCTTT. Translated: CASSLSGQREAFF.

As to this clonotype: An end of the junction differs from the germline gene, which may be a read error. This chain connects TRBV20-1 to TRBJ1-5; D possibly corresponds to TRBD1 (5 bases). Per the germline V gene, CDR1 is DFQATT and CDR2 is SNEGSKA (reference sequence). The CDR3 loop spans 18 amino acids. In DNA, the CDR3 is TGCTGTGCTAGAGACCGGGCCGCCGGGGGATATGGCAATCAGCCCCAGCATTTT. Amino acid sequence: CCARDRAAGGYGNQPQHF.

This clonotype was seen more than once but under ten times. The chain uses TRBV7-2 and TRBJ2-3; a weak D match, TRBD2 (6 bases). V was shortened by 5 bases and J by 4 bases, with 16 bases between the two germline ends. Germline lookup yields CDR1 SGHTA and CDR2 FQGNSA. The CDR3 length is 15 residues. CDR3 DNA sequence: TGTGCCAGCAGCCCGGCCGGGACTGAGGCAGATACGCAGTATTTT. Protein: CASSPAGTEADTQYF.

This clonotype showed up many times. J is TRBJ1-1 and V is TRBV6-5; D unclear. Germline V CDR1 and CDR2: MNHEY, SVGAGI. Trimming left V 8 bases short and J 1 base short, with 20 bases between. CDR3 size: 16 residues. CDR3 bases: TGTGCCAGCTATTCTCGCAGAGTAGAATCGAACACTGAAGCTTTCTTT. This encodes CASYSRRVESNTEAFF.

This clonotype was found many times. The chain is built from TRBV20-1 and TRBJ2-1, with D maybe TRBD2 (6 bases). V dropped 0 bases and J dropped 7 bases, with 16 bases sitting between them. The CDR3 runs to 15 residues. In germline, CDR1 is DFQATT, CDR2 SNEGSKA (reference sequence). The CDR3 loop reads CSARDRDLASNEQFF. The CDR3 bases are TGCAGTGCTAGAGATCGGGACTTAGCTTCAAATGAGCAGTTCTTC.

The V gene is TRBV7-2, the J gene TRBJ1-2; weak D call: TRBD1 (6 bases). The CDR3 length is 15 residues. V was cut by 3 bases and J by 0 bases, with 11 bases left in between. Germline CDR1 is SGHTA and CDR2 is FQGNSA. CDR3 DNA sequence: TGTGCCAGCAGCTTGTCACAGGGTACTAACTATGGCTACACCTTC. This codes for CASSLSQGTNYGYTF.

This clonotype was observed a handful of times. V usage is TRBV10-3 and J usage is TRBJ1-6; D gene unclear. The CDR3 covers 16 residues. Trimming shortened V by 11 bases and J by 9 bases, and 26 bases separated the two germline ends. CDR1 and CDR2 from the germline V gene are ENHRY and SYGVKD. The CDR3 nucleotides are TGTGCCCCTCTGGAACCCCGGACCCCGTCTAGTTCACCCCTCCACTTT. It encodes CAPLEPRTPSSSPLHF.

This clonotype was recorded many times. The CDR3 region has the DNA TGCAGTGCTAATTCGGGACAATTATATGGCTACACCTTC. Encoded protein: CSANSGQLYGYTF. This chain uses TRBV20-1 with TRBJ1-2; tentative D call: TRBD1 (6 bases). The germline gives CDR1 DFQATT, CDR2 SNEGSKA (reference sequence). The V gene lost 4 bases and the J gene lost 5 bases, with 14 bases spanning the gap. This CDR3 region has 13 residues.